The source of this T cell receptor (beta chain) is a study of T-cell memory formation after mild COVID-19. Study background: TCR clusters mostly belonged to single donors.

TCRdb ran MiXCR on the 5' RACE reads and lists one entry per CDR3 protein. The profile shows approximately 580,000 distinct CDR3 sequences, around 21% of them singletons. CDR3 length: 12 residues. V lost 7 bases, J lost 8 bases, and 15 bases lay in between. Germline V gene lookup returns CDR1 SQVTM and CDR2 ANQGSEA. This clonotype was observed a few times. Antigen specificity is unknown. Broader study findings: Cross-reactive memory apparently joined, as some responding clones appeared in pre-infection memory.

This sequence joins TRBV29-1 and TRBJ2-1; D might be TRBD1 (6 bases). The sequence was collected from an adult woman who had mild COVID-19 (a few samples of this study predate the infection). Cell type and time point are not known. The sample comprised PBMCs or a T cell subset sorted from them (not recorded which). The CDR3 sequence: CSALDRFYEQFF. In DNA form, the CDR3 reads TGCAGCGCCCTCGACAGGTTCTATGAGCAGTTCTTC.